Shown below are 30 T cell receptor beta chains from a single sample sequenced in a study of T cells in women clearing cervical HPV infection. Method: immunoSEQ multiplex PCR; TCRdb's copy keeps in-frame clones and lacks some. The sample table sets out roughly 31,000 clones. The sequenced sample was blood buffy coat. Every receptor here comes from a woman aged 18 to 75 with a cervical HPV16 infection that either progressed to CIN3+ or cleared (not recorded which).

This clone is identified as medium-sized from frequency. The observed sequence ends 3 residues before the CDR3 terminus, with the missing tail filled in from the germline J gene. The gene calls are TRBV6-2 or TRBV6-3 and TRBJ2-5; 10 bases match TRBD2. The junction had 7 bases not matched to a gene; V was cut back by 4 bases and J by 2 bases. Germline CDR1 reads MNHEY; CDR2 reads SVGEGT. The CDR3 is made up of 16 amino acids. The CDR3 DNA, read in part, is TGTGCCAGCAGTTTTTTAGCGGGAGGACCACAAGAGACC. As protein: CASSFLAGGPQET. The entire CDR3 sequence reads CASSFLAGGPQETQYF.

In the case of this clone: The sequenced fragment ends 3 residues before the CDR3 boundary, so the rest is inferred from the germline J gene. V is TRBV30 and J is TRBJ2-4; a weak D match, TRBD1 (6 bases). Germline assignment: CDR1 GTSNPN and CDR2 SVGIG (reference sequence). The CDR3 has 14 amino acids. CDR3 loop: CAWSTQGNFYGQYF. The CDR3 DNA, read in part, is TGTGCCTGGAGTACACAGGGTAACTTCTATGGT.

The sequenced CDR3 bases are TGCGCCAGCAGCCCAGGACTCGCGGGGGGGCGGGAGACC. This gives the protein CASSPGLAGGRET. Given in full, the CDR3 is CASSPGLAGGRETQYF. The chain employs TRBV5-1 and TRBJ2-5; 9 positions agree with TRBD2. The read falls 3 residues short of the CDR3 end, and the missing part is taken from the germline J gene. The J segment lost 5 bases and the V segment lost 4 bases, leaving 12 bases of the junction unmatched. This CDR3 spans 16 amino acids. Germline assignment: CDR1 SGHRS and CDR2 YFSETQ. Full variable domain (outside the CDR3, taken from reference TRBV5-1 and TRBJ2-5): KAGVTQTPRYLIKTRGQQVTLSCSPISGHRSVSWYQQTPGQGLQFLFEYFSETQRNKGNFPGRFSGRQFSNSRSEMNVSTLELGDSALYLCASSPGLAGGRETQYFGPGTRLLVL.

As for this clone: The read ends 3 residues early relative to the CDR3; the germline J gene fills the gap. This chain joins TRBV19 and TRBJ2-3, with 8 bases lining up with TRBD1. CDR1 is LNHDA, CDR2 SQIVND, per germline (reference sequence). This CDR3 is built from 15 residues. Partial CDR3 DNA: TGTGCCAGTAGTACAGGAGGACAGGGTCGACAGCCG. It translates to CASSTGGQGRQP. The complete CDR3 reads CASSTGGQGRQPQYF. Together with reference TRBV19 and TRBJ2-3, the CDR3 gives the full variable domain: DGGITQSPKYLFRKEGQNVTLSCEQNLNHDAMYWYRQDPGQGLRLIYYSQIVNDFQKGDIAEGYSVSREKKESFPLTVTSAQKNPTAFYLCASSTGGQGRQPQYFGPGTRLTVL.

A note on this clone: Sequencing ends 3 residues short of the CDR3 end; the germline J gene provides the rest. V is TRBV18 and J is TRBJ2-2, with D maybe TRBD1 (5 bases). The CDR3 length is 16 residues. Germline CDR1 KGHSH, CDR2 LQKENI. The DNA read from the CDR3 is TGTGCCAGCTCACCCGTAGAGATCTCTGGGGCCAACGTG. Its translation is CASSPVEISGANV. The whole CDR3 sequence is CASSPVEISGANVLFF.

CDR3 protein: CASSWRLPGELFF. Incomplete CDR3 DNA: TGTGCCAGCAGTTGGCGGTTACCCGGGGAG. The chain is built from TRBV28 and TRBJ2-2; D remains unclear. The CDR3 extends 3 residues past the end of the read, so its final part is completed from the germline J gene. The CDR3 runs 13 residues. V was cut by 4 bases and J by 6 bases, with 9 bases left in between. Germline CDR1 is MDHEN and CDR2 is SYDVKM.

With respect to this clone: The CDR3 end lies 3 residues beyond the end of the read and is filled in from the germline J gene. The V and J genes are TRBV29-1 and TRBJ1-1, with 10 bases aligning to TRBD1. The CDR3 contains 14 residues. CDR1 and CDR2 (germline): SQVTM, ANQGSEA. V gave up 3 bases and J gave up 4 bases; unmatched junction bases: 5. Partial CDR3 DNA: TGCAGCGTTGATCCCGGGACAGGGGTCACTGAA. Translation: CSVDPGTGVTE. The full CDR3 protein is CSVDPGTGVTEAFF. Combining the CDR3 with reference TRBV29-1 and TRBJ1-1 gives the whole variable domain SAVISQKPSRDICQRGTSLTIQCQVDSQVTMMFWYRQQPGQSLTLIATANQGSEATYESGFVIDKFPISRPNLTFSTLTVSNMSPEDSSIYLCSVDPGTGVTEAFFGQGTRLTVV.

As for this clone: The sequenced fragment ends 3 residues before the CDR3 boundary, so the rest is inferred from the germline J gene. The J gene is TRBJ2-3, the V gene TRBV10-1; D is perhaps TRBD2 (5 bases). Germline lookup yields CDR1 WNHNN and CDR2 SYGVQD (reference sequence). The CDR3 sequence is 13 residues long. CDR3 bases read: TGCGCCAGCAGTGAAATCGAGGGCGAGACG. Translation: CASSEIEGET. The full-length CDR3 reads as CASSEIEGETQYF.

Measured by frequency, this clone is medium-sized (0.01 to 0.1%). The read gets to within 3 residues of the CDR3 end, and the germline J gene fills in the rest. The chain uses TRBV18 and TRBJ2-7, with a weak D call TRBD1 (5 bases). Per the germline V gene, CDR1 is KGHSH and CDR2 is LQKENI. The V end lost 2 bases, the J end lost 5 bases, and 13 bases lay between the germline ends. CDR3 length: 14 amino acids. CDR3 DNA (partial): TGTGCCAGCTCACCAGAGACAGTAACACACGAG. It encodes CASSPETVTHE. From start to end, the CDR3 is CASSPETVTHEQYF.

As regards this clone: The sequenced fragment ends 3 residues before the CDR3 boundary, so the rest is inferred from the germline J gene. V gene TRBV19 combines with J gene TRBJ2-4; TRBD1 matches 7 bases. The CDR3 extends over 13 amino acids. Germline CDR1 LNHDA, CDR2 SQIVND (reference sequence). Incomplete CDR3 DNA: TGTGCCAGTAGTGATCGACAGGGTGGCGGT. The encoded protein is CASSDRQGGG. The full CDR3 reads CASSDRQGGGQYF.

With regard to this clone: The DNA ends 3 residues before the CDR3 does, and the rest of the CDR3 is filled in from the germline J gene. This chain uses TRBV5-1 with TRBJ2-3; maybe TRBD2 (6 bases). Germline CDR1 SGHRS, CDR2 YFSETQ. The length of the CDR3 is 15 residues. Trimming removed 2 bases at V and 1 base at J, with 11 bases between. CDR3 region: CASSFSGGRTDTQYF. The sequenced part of the CDR3 DNA is TGCGCCAGCAGCTTCTCCGGGGGTCGCACAGATACG. The full variable domain, in which reference TRBV5-1 and TRBJ2-3 provide the parts outside the CDR3, is KAGVTQTPRYLIKTRGQQVTLSCSPISGHRSVSWYQQTPGQGLQFLFEYFSETQRNKGNFPGRFSGRQFSNSRSEMNVSTLELGDSALYLCASSFSGGRTDTQYFGPGTRLTVL.

Note on this clone: Sequencing ends 3 residues short of the CDR3 end; the germline J gene provides the rest. This chain links TRBV6-2 or TRBV6-3 with TRBJ1-4; maybe TRBD1 (6 bases). There are 17 residues in the CDR3. Trimming took 2 bases from V and 8 from J, leaving 21 bases between them. Looked up from germline, CDR1 is MNHEY and CDR2 is SVGEGT. The DNA read from the CDR3 is TGTGCCAGCAGTTACCCCCCCACAGGGTCGAGGACCGAAAAA. This codes for CASSYPPTGSRTEK. The complete CDR3 sequence is CASSYPPTGSRTEKLFF.

On this clone: The read terminates 3 residues before the CDR3 end, so the remaining end is supplied by the germline J gene. The chain joins TRBV11-2 to TRBJ2-2; D might be TRBD1 (5 bases). The CDR3 totals 14 residues. Germline CDR1 SGHAT, CDR2 FQNNGV. This chain's CDR3 is CASSLLPGANVLFF. The covered CDR3 bases are TGTGCCAGCAGCCTATTGCCTGGGGCCAACGTG.

Points on this clone: The CDR3 is cut off 3 residues early in the read; its end comes from the germline J gene. This chain joins TRBV30 and TRBJ1-1, with TRBD1 identical over 9 bases. Germline V gene data show CDR1 as GTSNPN and CDR2 as SVGIG (reference sequence). V gave up 2 bases and J gave up 5 bases; unmatched junction bases: 3. The CDR3 sequence is 13 residues long. The CDR3 reads CAWSRDRATEAFF. CDR3 DNA, as far as it was read: TGTGCCTGGAGTCGGGACAGGGCGACTGAA.

A remark on this clone: Read sequence stops 3 residues before the CDR3 end, and the germline J gene provides the missing end. The rearrangement joins TRBV6-2 or TRBV6-3 to TRBJ2-1; 8 bases fit TRBD2. This CDR3 region has 15 residues. Germline values: CDR1 MNHEY, CDR2 SVGEGT. With 5 bases clipped from V and 0 bases from J, the junction kept 3 bases outside the gene matches. The CDR3 DNA, read in part, is TGTGCCAGCAGTCCCGGGACTAGCTCCTACAATGAG. Encoded protein: CASSPGTSSYNE. The entire CDR3 protein is CASSPGTSSYNEQFF.

In regard to this clone: The read ends 3 residues before the CDR3 terminus; that terminus is restored from the germline J gene. The chain is built from TRBV6-1 and TRBJ2-5, with 11 bases identical to TRBD1. The CDR3 consists of 16 residues. V was clipped by 4 bases and J by 2 bases; unmatched bases: 6. Per the germline V gene, CDR1 is MNHNS and CDR2 is SASEGT. The CDR3 reads CASSVGTGGRQETQYF. CDR3 DNA, as far as it was read: TGTGCCAGCAGTGTAGGGACAGGGGGTCGGCAAGAGACC.

About this clone: The read halts 3 residues ahead of the CDR3 end, with the missing end drawn from the germline J gene. V usage is TRBV11-3 and J usage is TRBJ1-1; D might be TRBD1 (5 bases). Germline V gene sequence: CDR1 SGHNT, CDR2 YENEEA. This CDR3 region has 13 residues. CDR3 protein: CASSLRYQGEAFF. CDR3 DNA, as far as it was read: TGTGCCAGCAGCTTACGGTATCAGGGCGAA.

As to this clone: The CDR3 is cut off 3 residues early in the read; its end comes from the germline J gene. The rearrangement links TRBV2 to TRBJ2-7; D unresolved. Germline V gene lookup returns CDR1 SNHLY and CDR2 FYNNEI. Between the trimmed V and J ends, which lost 3 bases and 1 base, there was a span of 7 bases. The length of the CDR3 is 13 residues. The CDR3 DNA, read in part, is TGTGCCAGCAGTGATCCCAGTTCCTACGAG. Encoded protein: CASSDPSSYE. The full CDR3 is CASSDPSSYEQYF. The full variable domain, rest sourced from reference TRBV2 and TRBJ2-7, is EPEVTQTPSHQVTQMGQEVILRCVPISNHLYFYWYRQILGQKVEFLVSFYNNEISEKSEIFDDQFSVERPDGSNFTLKIRSTKLEDSAMYFCASSDPSSYEQYFGPGTRLTVT.

Worth noting for this clone: The missing CDR3 end, 3 residues past where the read stops, is filled in from the germline J gene. The rearrangement uses TRBV19 and TRBJ2-7, with D possibly being TRBD1 (5 bases). V was pared by 10 bases and J by 0 bases, with 10 bases between. Germline loops: CDR1 LNHDA, CDR2 SQIVND (reference sequence). This CDR3 comprises 12 residues. CDR3 DNA (partial): TGTGCCACCCAGGGCAGCTCCTACGAG. Translation: CATQGSSYE. The full CDR3 sequence reads CATQGSSYEQYF.

Regarding this clone: The read falls 3 residues short of the CDR3 end, and the missing part is taken from the germline J gene. V gene TRBV5-1 combines with J gene TRBJ2-4; 11 nucleotides match TRBD2. The germline V gene has CDR1 SGHRS and CDR2 YFSETQ. The CDR3 sequence is 15 residues long. The DNA read from the CDR3 is TGCGCCAGCAGCTTGGGTAGCGGGGGGGCCTACGAT. This translates into CASSLGSGGAYD. The full CDR3 sequence reads CASSLGSGGAYDQYF.

As for this clone: At one end the junction does not follow the germline gene, possibly because of a read error. The sample carries other DNA sequences with the same CDR3. The CDR3 region is CASSLAGVSGNTIYF. CDR3 bases read: TGTGCCAGCAGCTTAGCCGGGGTCTCTGGAAACACG. The genes are TRBV7-2 and TRBJ1-3; D gene unclear. The read falls 3 residues short of the CDR3 end, and the missing part is taken from the germline J gene. This CDR3 comprises 15 residues. Germline CDR1 and CDR2: SGHTA and FQGNSA.

Comments on this clone: The read is 3 residues too short to cover the CDR3 end, so that end is filled in from the germline J gene. The chain uses TRBV7-8 and TRBJ2-4; no clear D gene. CDR1 is SGHVS, CDR2 FQNEAQ, per germline. The CDR3 is made up of 16 amino acids. The part of the CDR3 DNA that was read is TGTGCCAGCAGCTTAGCGGTGGCAGCAGCTAACTATGGT. As protein: CASSLAVAAANYG. The full CDR3 protein is CASSLAVAAANYGQYF.

Comments on this clone: From the germline J gene comes the end of the CDR3, since the read stops 3 residues before it. The chain combines TRBV7-3 with TRBJ2-7; 7 nucleotides agree with TRBD1. This CDR3 is 13 amino acids long. Germline V CDR1 and CDR2: SGHTA, FQGTGA. The J segment lost 6 bases and the V segment lost 1 base, leaving 3 bases of the junction unmatched. CDR3 in amino acids: CASSLMTGREQYF. Incomplete CDR3 DNA: TGTGCCAGCAGCTTAATGACAGGGCGCGAG.

On this clone: Coverage ceases 3 residues before the CDR3 finishes, and the germline J gene fills in the end. The chain recombines TRBV19 with TRBJ2-5; no clear D gene. Trimming left V 5 bases short and J 1 base short, with 8 bases between. CDR3 length equals 13 residues. Germline-derived CDR1 and CDR2 are LNHDA and SQIVND (reference sequence). Incomplete CDR3 DNA: TGTGCCAGTAGTTTCGTCCCCCAAGAGACC. It encodes CASSFVPQET. The full CDR3 protein reads CASSFVPQETQYF.

Of note for this clone: Sequence at one end of the junction differs from germline and may be a read error. The sequence runs out 3 residues before the end of the CDR3; the remainder is reconstructed from the germline J gene. The chain carries TRBV2 and TRBJ1-6, with D possibly TRBD1 on 6 matching bases. Germline V CDR1 and CDR2: SNHLY, FYNNEI. This CDR3 is 16 amino acids long. The covered CDR3 bases are TGTGCCAGCAGTGAACCGTTGGGGGCCTATAATTCATCC. It is translated as CASSEPLGAYNSS. In full, the CDR3 is CASSEPLGAYNSSLHF.

Comments on this clone: The CDR3 goes on 3 residues after the read ends, and that part is filled in from the germline J gene. The J gene is TRBJ2-3, the V gene TRBV19, with 7 nucleotides matching TRBD1. Germline CDR1 reads LNHDA; CDR2 reads SQIVND (reference sequence). The CDR3 runs 17 residues. This CDR3 reads CASSDGIGGSWGETQYF. The CDR3 DNA, read in part, is TGTGCCAGTAGTGACGGTATAGGGGGCTCTTGGGGAGAGACG.

Worth noting for this clone: The read terminates 3 residues before the CDR3 end, so the remaining end is supplied by the germline J gene. The V call is TRBV20-1, the J call TRBJ1-1; possibly TRBD1 for D (5 bases). This CDR3 is built from 10 residues. Germline CDR1 DFQATT, CDR2 SNEGSKA (reference sequence). CDR3 region: CSARREGAFF. The sequenced part of the CDR3 DNA is TGCAGTGCTCGCAGGGAGGGA.

Remarks on this clone: The read terminates 3 residues before the CDR3 end, so the remaining end is supplied by the germline J gene. The rearrangement joins TRBV5-1 to TRBJ2-4; weak D call: TRBD1 (6 bases). V lost 1 base, J lost 1 base, and 12 bases lay in between. This CDR3 comprises 16 residues. Germline CDR1 SGHRS, CDR2 YFSETQ. Partial CDR3 DNA: TGCGCCAGCAGCTTGTCTGGGGGCTCGGCCAAAAACATT. Encoded protein: CASSLSGGSAKNI. The full CDR3 is CASSLSGGSAKNIQYF.

Remarks on this clone: The read ends 3 residues early relative to the CDR3; the germline J gene fills the gap. V is TRBV20-1 and J is TRBJ1-1; 7 bases align to TRBD1. The germline V gene has CDR1 DFQATT and CDR2 SNEGSKA (reference sequence). The CDR3 has 14 amino acids. V gave up 4 bases and J gave up 4 bases; unmatched junction bases: 9. Partial CDR3 DNA: TGCAGTGCTATGGGACAGAGTCGTCGCACTGAA. It specifies CSAMGQSRRTE. The CDR3 reads in full as CSAMGQSRRTEAFF.

Note on this clone: Coverage ceases 3 residues before the CDR3 finishes, and the germline J gene fills in the end. The gene calls are TRBV2 and TRBJ1-4; 8 bases line up with TRBD1. The CDR3 spans 13 residues. Germline CDR1 is SNHLY and CDR2 is FYNNEI. CDR3 bases read: TGTGCCAGCAGTGACAGGGGGCATTCACCA. Protein product: CASSDRGHSP. The complete CDR3 protein is CASSDRGHSPLFF.